These T cell receptor beta chains were read from a single sample in a study of blood T cell repertoires in COVID-19. Assay used: immunoSEQ multiplex PCR; TCRdb lists only in-frame clones, some missing. The sample lists 150,000 to 200,000 clones, around 80% occurring once. Sequenced input: peripheral blood. These receptors were taken from an older woman with COVID-19, enrolled during active disease. Each CDR3 is given with its conserved first and last residue. The D gene is left open where the match is weak. Clone size is not always given. Where it is, it says once, few, many or a class for expanded clones.

d_call j_call clone_size v_call cdr3_aa cdr3_nt
. TRBJ1-3 once TRBV2 CASSAGEAGNTIYF TGTGCCAGCAGTGCGGGGGAAGCTGGAAACACCATATATTTT
. TRBJ1-3 . TRBV28 CASSLPGQIRNTIYF TGTGCCAGCAGTCTCCCCGGACAGATTAGAAACACCATATATTTT
TRBD1 TRBJ1-1 . TRBV18 CASSILGQTNTEAFF TGTGCCAGCTCAATATTGGGACAGACTAACACTGAAGCTTTCTTT
. TRBJ1-2 . TRBV29-1 CSVVGVKGYTF TGCAGCGTTGTAGGGGTAAAGGGCTACACCTTC
. TRBJ1-5 . TRBV30 CAWTSKGYNQPQHF TGTGCCTGGACCAGTAAGGGGTACAATCAGCCCCAGCATTTT
. TRBJ1-3 . TRBV5-5 CASTRTADSGNTIYF TGTGCCAGCACCAGGACAGCGGACTCTGGAAACACCATATATTTT
. TRBJ2-1 . TRBV15 CATSAHSYNEQFF TGTGCCACCTCCGCGCACTCCTACAATGAGCAGTTCTTC
TRBD1 TRBJ2-1 few TRBV28 CASSARDRAYNEQFF TGTGCCAGCAGTGCCCGGGACAGGGCCTACAATGAGCAGTTCTTC
. TRBJ1-5 . TRBV7-8 CASSSGTTGNQPQHF TGTGCCAGCAGCTCCGGGACAACAGGCAATCAGCCCCAGCATTTT
. TRBJ1-2 few TRBV19 CASSKDDVGRSGYTF TGTGCCAGTAGTAAGGACGACGTCGGGAGGTCTGGCTACACCTTC
TRBD1 TRBJ1-3 . TRBV2 CASTDHSGQGNTIYF TGTGCCAGCACTGACCATTCGGGACAGGGAAACACCATATATTTT
. TRBJ1-5 . TRBV28 CASNRDNNQPQHF TGTGCCAGCAACCGGGACAACAATCAGCCCCAGCATTTT
TRBD2 TRBJ2-1 . TRBV15 CATRFEREELYNEQFF TGTGCCACCAGGTTTGAGCGGGAGGAGCTATACAATGAGCAGTTCTTC
TRBD1 TRBJ1-2 . TRBV7-8 CASSLVTTGPYGYTF TGTGCCAGCAGCTTAGTGACGACAGGGCCCTATGGCTACACCTTC
. TRBJ1-2 . TRBV3-1/TRBV3-2 CASSQEAGYGYTF TGTGCCAGCAGCCAAGAGGCAGGGTATGGCTACACCTTC
TRBD2 TRBJ2-1 few TRBV7-6 CASSLIPGGRYNEQFF TGTGCCAGCAGCTTAATTCCGGGAGGACGCTACAATGAGCAGTTCTTC
. TRBJ2-3 . TRBV20-1 CSALSTDTQYF TGCAGTGCCCTCAGCACAGATACGCAGTATTTT
TRBD2 TRBJ2-2 . TRBV30 CAWSVPSGGENTGELFF TGTGCCTGGAGTGTACCTAGCGGGGGGGAGAACACCGGGGAGCTGTTTTTT
TRBD1 TRBJ2-7 once TRBV28 CASRDGTGGAYEQYF TGTGCCAGCAGAGATGGGACAGGGGGCGCCTACGAGCAGTACTTC
TRBD1 TRBJ1-1 . TRBV11-3 CASILPRDRDYSTEAFF TGTGCCAGCATCTTGCCCCGGGACAGGGACTATAGTACTGAAGCTTTCTTT
. TRBJ2-1 . TRBV28 CASSPAGSSSYNEQFF TGTGCCAGCAGCCCTGCGGGGTCCAGCTCCTACAATGAGCAGTTCTTC
. TRBJ1-5 . TRBV13 CASSSAGLNQPQHF TGTGCCAGCAGCAGTGCAGGGTTAAATCAGCCCCAGCATTTT
TRBD1 TRBJ2-3 few TRBV24-1 CATSGQGLDTQYF TGTGCCACCTCGGGACAGGGTTTAGATACGCAGTATTTT
TRBD2 TRBJ2-3 . TRBV19 CASSPGGSGGPTDTQYF TGTGCCAGTAGCCCCGGGGGTAGCGGGGGACCTACAGATACGCAGTATTTT
. TRBJ2-3 . TRBV5-1 CASSLGGTDTQYF TGCGCCAGCAGCTTGGGCGGCACAGATACGCAGTATTTT
. TRBJ2-5 . TRBV28 CATGGPRETQYF TGTGCCACCGGGGGACCTAGGGAGACCCAGTACTTC
. TRBJ1-1 . TRBV11-2 CASSLGGWTANFEAFF TGTGCCAGCAGCTTAGGGGGCTGGACAGCCAATTTTGAAGCTTTCTTT
. TRBJ2-1 . TRBV28 CASSYGPGAGQFF TGTGCCAGCAGTTATGGACCGGGAGCTGGGCAGTTCTTC
TRBD1 TRBJ1-1 . TRBV5-1 CASSPQTGTTEAFF TGCGCCAGCAGCCCCCAGACAGGGACCACTGAAGCTTTCTTT
TRBD2 TRBJ2-3 . TRBV7-2 CASLGFGGGKTWDTQYF TGTGCCAGCCTAGGGTTTGGGGGAGGGAAGACTTGGGATACGCAGTATTTT
TRBD2 TRBJ2-7 . TRBV10-3 CAIRAGPSYEQYF TGTGCCATCAGAGCGGGACCATCCTACGAGCAGTACTTC
TRBD2 TRBJ2-3 few TRBV29-1 CSVEPGGAGDTQYF TGCAGCGTTGAACCCGGGGGGGCCGGAGATACGCAGTATTTT
. TRBJ2-3 few TRBV4-1 CASSRSWQLSTDTQYF TGCGCCAGCTCCCGTAGCTGGCAGCTCAGCACAGATACGCAGTATTTT
. TRBJ2-3 . TRBV2 CAGRRDRGPSGGTDTQYF TGTGCCGGGAGAAGGGACAGGGGTCCTAGCGGGGGCACAGATACGCAGTATTTT
. TRBJ2-2 few TRBV6-5 CASRSGTTNTGELFF TGTGCCAGCAGATCCGGGACAACGAACACCGGGGAGCTGTTTTTT
. TRBJ2-5 . TRBV15 CATSRDYRGKGQETQYF TGTGCCACCAGCAGAGATTACCGCGGGAAGGGACAAGAGACCCAGTACTTC
. TRBJ1-6 . TRBV3-1/TRBV3-2 CASSYRNLNYNSPLHF TGTGCCAGCAGCTACAGGAACCTAAATTATAATTCACCCCTCCACTTT
. TRBJ1-3 few TRBV30 CAWSVDISSGNTIYF TGTGCCTGGAGTGTTGACATTTCCTCTGGAAACACCATATATTTT
TRBD1 TRBJ1-2 . TRBV10-3 CAISETTGTNYGYTF TGTGCCATCAGTGAAACGACAGGGACTAACTATGGCTACACCTTC
. TRBJ1-6 . TRBV14 CASSAGSNSPLHF TGTGCCAGCAGCGCAGGGTCTAATTCACCCCTCCACTTT
TRBD2 TRBJ2-1 . TRBV7-9 CASSPKKAGVLIEQFF TGTGCCAGCAGCCCCAAAAAAGCGGGAGTTTTGATTGAGCAGTTCTTC
TRBD1 TRBJ2-3 once TRBV5-4 CASSPSRTGRGIDTQYF TGTGCCAGCAGCCCCTCAAGGACAGGGCGGGGTATTGATACGCAGTATTTT
TRBD2 TRBJ2-3 . TRBV9 CASSDILAGGPSVDTQYF TGTGCCAGCAGCGACATACTAGCGGGAGGGCCCTCTGTTGATACGCAGTATTTT
TRBD1 TRBJ1-2 . TRBV30 CAWSVQGIGYGYTF TGTGCCTGGAGTGTACAGGGGATCGGCTATGGCTACACCTTC
. TRBJ2-5 . TRBV4-1 CASSPTSGQETQYF TGCGCCAGCAGCCCGACTTCAGGGCAGGAGACCCAGTACTTC
TRBD1 TRBJ1-1 . TRBV28 CASTQIRGQGTYTEAFF TGTGCCAGCACCCAAATTCGGGGACAGGGCACATACACTGAAGCTTTCTTT
. TRBJ1-2 . TRBV29-1 CSVEGQGTGINGYTF TGCAGCGTTGAAGGGCAGGGGACCGGGATCAATGGCTACACCTTC
. TRBJ1-1 . TRBV6-5 CASKVQENTEAFF TGTGCCAGCAAGGTACAGGAGAACACTGAAGCTTTCTTT
TRBD2 TRBJ2-2 . TRBV7-2 CASRQTSGNTGELFF TGTGCCAGCAGACAGACTAGCGGAAACACCGGGGAGCTGTTTTTT
TRBD1 TRBJ1-4 . TRBV5-1 CASSTGGREKLFF TGCGCCAGCAGCACAGGGGGCCGAGAAAAACTGTTTTTT